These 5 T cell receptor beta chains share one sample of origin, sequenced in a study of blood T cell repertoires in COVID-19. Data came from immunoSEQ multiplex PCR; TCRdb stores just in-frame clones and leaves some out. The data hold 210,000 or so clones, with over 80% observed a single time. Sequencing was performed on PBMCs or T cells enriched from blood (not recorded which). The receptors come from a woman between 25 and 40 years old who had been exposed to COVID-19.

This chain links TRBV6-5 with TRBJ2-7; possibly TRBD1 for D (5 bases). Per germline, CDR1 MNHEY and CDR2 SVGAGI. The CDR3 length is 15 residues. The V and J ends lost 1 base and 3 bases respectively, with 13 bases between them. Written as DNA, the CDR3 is TGTGCCAGCAGTTACTTGGACACCCCTCGCTACGAGCAGTACTTC. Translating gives CASSYLDTPRYEQYF.

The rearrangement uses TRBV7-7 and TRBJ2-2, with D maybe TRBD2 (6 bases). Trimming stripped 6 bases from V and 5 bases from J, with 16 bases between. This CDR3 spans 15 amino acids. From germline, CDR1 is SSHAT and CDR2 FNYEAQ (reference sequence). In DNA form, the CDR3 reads TGTGCCAGCAGAGAGGGCGGGGTTTTAACCGGGGAGCTGTTTTTT. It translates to CASREGGVLTGELFF.

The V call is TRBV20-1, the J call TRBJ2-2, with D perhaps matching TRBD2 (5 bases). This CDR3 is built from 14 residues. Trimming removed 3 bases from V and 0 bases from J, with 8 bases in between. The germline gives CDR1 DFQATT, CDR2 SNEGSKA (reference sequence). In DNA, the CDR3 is TGCAGTGCTAGTAGCGCTACGAACACCGGGGAGCTGTTTTTT. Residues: CSASSATNTGELFF.

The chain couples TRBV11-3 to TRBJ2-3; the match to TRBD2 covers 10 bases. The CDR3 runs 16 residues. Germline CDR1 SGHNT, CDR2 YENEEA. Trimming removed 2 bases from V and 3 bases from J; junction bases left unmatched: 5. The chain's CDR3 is CASSLRAGGPTDTQYF. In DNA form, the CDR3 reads TGTGCCAGCAGCTTAAGAGCGGGAGGGCCAACAGATACGCAGTATTTT.

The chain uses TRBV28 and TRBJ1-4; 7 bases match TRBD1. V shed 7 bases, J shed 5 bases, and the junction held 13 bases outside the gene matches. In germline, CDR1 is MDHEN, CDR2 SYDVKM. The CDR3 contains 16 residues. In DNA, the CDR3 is TGTGCCAGCAACCCGGGGCGGGACAGTTTAAATGAAAAACTGTTTTTT. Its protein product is CASNPGRDSLNEKLFF.